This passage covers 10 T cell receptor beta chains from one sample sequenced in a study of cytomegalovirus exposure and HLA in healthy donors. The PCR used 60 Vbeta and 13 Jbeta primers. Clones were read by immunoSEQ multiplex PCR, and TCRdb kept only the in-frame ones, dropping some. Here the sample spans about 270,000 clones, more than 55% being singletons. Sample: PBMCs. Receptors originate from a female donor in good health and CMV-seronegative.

In DNA form, the CDR3 reads TGTGCCAGCTCGGGACTAGCGGGAGTCTACGAGCAGTACTTC. Amino acids: CASSGLAGVYEQYF. This chain links TRBV25-1 with TRBJ2-7; TRBD2 aligns across 14 bases. The germline gives CDR1 MGHDK, CDR2 SYGVNS. The CDR3 runs to 14 residues. V shed 8 bases and J 3 bases; nucleotides not matched to a gene: 3.

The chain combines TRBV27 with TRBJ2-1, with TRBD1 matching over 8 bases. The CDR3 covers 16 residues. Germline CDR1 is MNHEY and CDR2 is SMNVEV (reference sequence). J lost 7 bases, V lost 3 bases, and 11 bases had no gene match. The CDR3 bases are TGTGCCAGCAGTTTTTTTCAGGGGGCAGTTAGGAATGAGCAGTTCTTC. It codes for CASSFFQGAVRNEQFF.

The CDR3 is CASGPDRLHEQYF. CDR3 nucleotide sequence: TGTGCCAGCGGACCGGACAGGCTGCACGAGCAGTACTTC. The V call is TRBV6-1, the J call TRBJ2-7, with 7 bases matching TRBD1. V gave up 8 bases and J gave up 5 bases; unmatched junction bases: 9. The CDR3 consists of 13 residues. Germline lookup yields CDR1 MNHNS and CDR2 SASEGT.

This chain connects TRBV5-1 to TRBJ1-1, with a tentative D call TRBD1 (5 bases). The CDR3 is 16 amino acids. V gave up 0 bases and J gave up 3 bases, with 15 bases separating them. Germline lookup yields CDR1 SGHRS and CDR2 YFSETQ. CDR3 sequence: CASSLGRGMMDTEAFF. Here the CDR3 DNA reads TGCGCCAGCAGCTTGGGCCGGGGGATGATGGACACTGAAGCTTTCTTT.

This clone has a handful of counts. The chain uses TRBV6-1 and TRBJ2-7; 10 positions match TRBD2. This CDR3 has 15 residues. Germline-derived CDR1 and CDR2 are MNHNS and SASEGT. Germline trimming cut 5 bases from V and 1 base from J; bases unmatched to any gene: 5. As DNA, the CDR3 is TGTGCCAGCAGTCCTCTAGCGGGAGAATCCTACGAGCAGTACTTC. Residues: CASSPLAGESYEQYF.

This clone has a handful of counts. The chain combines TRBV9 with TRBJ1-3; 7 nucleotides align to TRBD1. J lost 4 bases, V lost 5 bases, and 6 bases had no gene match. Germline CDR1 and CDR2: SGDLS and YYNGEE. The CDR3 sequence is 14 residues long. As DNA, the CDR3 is TGTGCCAGCAGTACAGGGGTCTCCGGAAACACCATATATTTT. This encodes CASSTGVSGNTIYF. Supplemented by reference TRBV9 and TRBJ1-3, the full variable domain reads DSGVTQTPKHLITATGQRVTLRCSPRSGDLSVYWYQQSLDQGLQFLIQYYNGEERAKGNILERFSAQQFPDLHSELNLSSLELGDSALYFCASSTGVSGNTIYFGEGSWLTVV.

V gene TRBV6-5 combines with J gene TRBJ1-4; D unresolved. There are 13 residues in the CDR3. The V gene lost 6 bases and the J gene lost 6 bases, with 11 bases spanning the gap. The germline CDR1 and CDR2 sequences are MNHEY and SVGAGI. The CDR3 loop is CASRLGGDEKLFF. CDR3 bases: TGTGCCAGCAGGCTCGGAGGCGATGAAAAACTGTTTTTT.

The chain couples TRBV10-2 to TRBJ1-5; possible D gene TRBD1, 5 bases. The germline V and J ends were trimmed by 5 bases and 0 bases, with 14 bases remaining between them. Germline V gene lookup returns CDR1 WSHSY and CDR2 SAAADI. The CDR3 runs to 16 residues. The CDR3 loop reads CASSRDWLYSNQPQHF. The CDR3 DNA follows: TGCGCCAGCAGTAGGGACTGGCTTTATAGCAATCAGCCCCAGCATTTT.

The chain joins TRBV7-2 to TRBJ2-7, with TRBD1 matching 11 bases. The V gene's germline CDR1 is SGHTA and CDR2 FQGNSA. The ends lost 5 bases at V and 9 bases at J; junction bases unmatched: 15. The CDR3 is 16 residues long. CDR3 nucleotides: TGTGCCAGCAGCCGAGTCGGGACAGGGGGGGGTACGGGGCAGTACTTC. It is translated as CASSRVGTGGGTGQYF.

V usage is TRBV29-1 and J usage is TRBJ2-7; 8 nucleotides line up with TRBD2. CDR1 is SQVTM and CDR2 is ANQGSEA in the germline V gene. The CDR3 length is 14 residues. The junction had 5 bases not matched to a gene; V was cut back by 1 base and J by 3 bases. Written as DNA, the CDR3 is TGCAGCGTTGAAGCCGGGAGGGTAGGCTACGAGCAGTACTTC. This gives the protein CSVEAGRVGYEQYF.